Each of the 28 T cell receptor beta chains below was sequenced from the same sample in a study of human T cells and chemical hapten exposure. One entry per CDR3 protein results from TCRdb running MiXCR on the RACE reads. In the table there are approximately 80,000 distinct CDR3 sequences, roughly 10% of which are singletons. Time point noted: patch test 2, 6 weeks after DPC sensitization. The treatment was: therapeutic diphenylcyclopropenone sensitization with weekly scalp DPC. The input for sequencing was whole blood, taken in connection with sensitization to the hapten diphenylcyclopropenone (DPC). Receptors were obtained from a woman aged 25 to 39 with alopecia areata. Some clones in this sample may be carry-over from other donors' samples.

The sample holds many counts of this clonotype. The rearrangement uses TRBV20-1 and TRBJ1-5; 7 bases line up with TRBD1. Germline trimming cut 5 bases from V and 4 bases from J; bases unmatched to any gene: 17. This CDR3 region has 17 residues. Germline CDR1 DFQATT, CDR2 SNEGSKA (reference sequence). CDR3: CSAVKGALPDWNQPQHF. CDR3 bases: TGCAGTGCTGTTAAGGGGGCCCTTCCGGATTGGAATCAGCCCCAGCATTTT.

This clonotype came up many times. The chain uses TRBV18 and TRBJ2-2; 8 nucleotides line up with TRBD2. V lost 2 bases, J lost 4 bases, and 3 bases stayed unmatched. From germline, CDR1 is KGHSH and CDR2 LQKENI. This CDR3 spans 15 amino acids. The CDR3 sequence is CASSPTSGSTGELFF. CDR3 sequence (DNA): TGTGCCAGCTCACCAACTAGCGGTTCCACCGGGGAGCTGTTTTTT.

This clonotype occurred many times. DNA of the CDR3: TGTGCCAGCAGCGATCCGGCAGGACTAGCGGGAGGGCCTGCAGAGACCCAGTACTTC. It specifies CASSDPAGLAGGPAETQYF. The chain couples TRBV9 to TRBJ2-5; 15 bases align to TRBD2. The CDR3 loop spans 19 amino acids. V shed 3 bases, J shed 4 bases, and the junction held 13 bases outside the gene matches. The germline CDR1 and CDR2 sequences are SGDLS and YYNGEE. The whole variable domain, remainder taken from reference TRBV9 and TRBJ2-5, is DSGVTQTPKHLITATGQRVTLRCSPRSGDLSVYWYQQSLDQGLQFLIQYYNGEERAKGNILERFSAQQFPDLHSELNLSSLELGDSALYFCASSDPAGLAGGPAETQYFGPGTRLLVL.

This chain connects TRBV20-1 to TRBJ1-1, with D maybe TRBD1 (5 bases). V gave up 6 bases and J gave up 5 bases, with 10 bases separating them. The CDR3 is 11 amino acids. Germline CDR1 DFQATT, CDR2 SNEGSKA (reference sequence). CDR3 bases: TGCAGTGCCATCGGGGGAACTGAAGCTTTCTTT. Protein: CSAIGGTEAFF.

The sample holds a few counts of this clonotype. A much larger clone differs from this one at a single base, so this may be a read error. CDR3 sequence (DNA): TGTGCCAGCAGTGCGACAGTTTGCTTTTCACCCCTCCACTTT. Translated, it gives CASSATVCFSPLHF. The V and J genes are TRBV7-8 and TRBJ1-6, with D perhaps TRBD1 (5 bases). V lost 6 bases and J 9 bases, leaving 15 bases between the germline ends. Germline V CDR1 and CDR2: SGHVS, FQNEAQ. The CDR3 has 14 amino acids.

This clonotype has ten or more counts. This chain joins TRBV4-2 and TRBJ2-3; D not resolved. CDR3 size: 15 residues. From germline, CDR1 is LGHNA and CDR2 YNFKEQ. The V end was cut by 0 bases, the J end by 2 bases, with 9 bases between. The DNA of the CDR3 is TGTGCCAGCAGCCAAGATTATACGAACACAGATACGCAGTATTTT. This gives the protein CASSQDYTNTDTQYF.

The CDR3 sequence: CASGAESTDTQYF. The CDR3 nucleotides read TGTGCCAGCGGAGCGGAAAGCACAGATACGCAGTATTTT. This sequence joins TRBV28 and TRBJ2-3, with D perhaps matching TRBD2 (5 bases). The CDR3 sequence is 13 residues long. The V and J ends lost 8 bases and 0 bases respectively, with 9 bases between them. CDR1 MDHEN and CDR2 SYDVKM come from the germline V gene.

This clonotype was seen repeatedly, ten times or more. The chain recombines TRBV12-3 or TRBV12-4 with TRBJ1-1; 8 bases are a match to TRBD1. J gave up 2 bases and V 9 bases, and 5 bases lay outside the gene matches. This CDR3 is 13 amino acids long. Here the CDR3 reads CASGQGGNTEAFF. DNA of the CDR3: TGTGCCAGTGGACAGGGAGGTAACACTGAAGCTTTCTTT.

This clonotype occurred a few times. The chain is built from TRBV20-1 and TRBJ1-6; unclear D gene. Trimming pared 4 bases from V and 10 bases from J, leaving 14 bases between. The CDR3 has 13 residues. Germline V gives CDR1 DFQATT, CDR2 SNEGSKA (reference sequence). Here the CDR3 DNA reads TGCAGTGCTAAAAGTAGCAGTGGGTCACCCCTCCACTTT. It translates to CSAKSSSGSPLHF.

This clonotype has ten or more counts. This chain connects TRBV5-6 to TRBJ1-5; 8 bases fit TRBD1. The CDR3 is made up of 14 amino acids. V was clipped by 3 bases and J by 6 bases; unmatched bases: 5. From germline, CDR1 is SGHDT and CDR2 YYEEEE. CDR3 amino acids: CASSYDRGSQPQHF. CDR3 nucleotide sequence: TGTGCCAGCAGCTACGACAGGGGTAGTCAGCCCCAGCATTTT.

The V gene is TRBV7-6, the J gene TRBJ2-7; the D gene is possibly TRBD1 (6 bases). CDR1 is SGHVS and CDR2 is FNYEAQ in the germline V gene. The CDR3 loop spans 16 amino acids. Trimming took 2 bases from V and 5 from J, leaving 19 bases between them. The CDR3 sequence: CASSLQPRRGADEQYF. In DNA, the CDR3 is TGTGCCAGCAGCTTACAGCCCCGCAGGGGTGCTGACGAGCAGTACTTC. The full variable domain, completed using reference TRBV7-6 and TRBJ2-7, is GAGVSQSPRYKVTKRGQDVALRCDPISGHVSLYWYRQALGQGPEFLTYFNYEAQQDKSGLPNDRFSAERPEGSISTLTIQRTEQRDSAMYRCASSLQPRRGADEQYFGPGTRLTVT.

This clonotype showed up just a few times. A read error may account for a junction end that differs from germline. V gene TRBV6-5 combines with J gene TRBJ1-2, with D unclear. Germline loops: CDR1 MNHEY, CDR2 SVGAGI. The CDR3 loop spans 15 amino acids. The CDR3 DNA reads as TGTGCCAGCAGTTACTCAGGACGGAATTACTATGGCTACATCTTC. Residues: CASSYSGRNYYGYIF.

Only a few counts were recorded for this clonotype. The J gene is TRBJ2-7, the V gene TRBV7-2; 8 nucleotides line up with TRBD1. Germline CDR1 and CDR2: SGHTA and FQGNSA. The CDR3 consists of 15 residues. The V and J ends lost 5 bases and 3 bases, in that order; junction bases with no gene match: 9. As DNA, the CDR3 is TGTGCCAGCAGCACCCGACAGGGGCAGATCTACGAGCAGTACTTC. This codes for CASSTRQGQIYEQYF. The whole variable domain, remainder taken from reference TRBV7-2 and TRBJ2-7, is GAGVSQSPSNKVTEKGKDVELRCDPISGHTALYWYRQSLGQGLEFLIYFQGNSAPDKSGLPSDRFSAERTGGSVSTLTIQRTQQEDSAVYLCASSTRQGQIYEQYFGPGTRLTVT.

This clonotype was seen ten or more times. V is TRBV7-6 and J is TRBJ2-3, with D perhaps being TRBD1 or TRBD2 (5 bases each). Germline V lookup: CDR1 SGHVS, CDR2 FNYEAQ. This CDR3 region has 15 residues. V was shortened by 0 bases and J by 2 bases, with 9 bases between the two germline ends. DNA of the CDR3: TGTGCCAGCAGCTTAGCCCAGGGACCCACAGATACGCAGTATTTT. As protein: CASSLAQGPTDTQYF.

This clonotype came up many times. V is TRBV7-9 and J is TRBJ1-6, with 7 bases fitting TRBD1. This CDR3 region has 14 residues. J was trimmed by 8 bases and V by 5 bases; bases with no gene match: 6. Per germline, CDR1 SEHNR and CDR2 FQNEAQ (reference sequence). The CDR3 here is CASSPRDSYSPLHF. The CDR3 DNA sequence: TGTGCCAGCAGCCCCCGGGACAGCTATTCACCCCTCCACTTT.

This clonotype was recorded many times. The chain joins TRBV18 to TRBJ2-7; TRBD2 matches 12 bases. V was clipped by 5 bases and J by 3 bases; unmatched bases: 5. There are 15 residues in the CDR3. In germline, CDR1 is KGHSH, CDR2 LQKENI. The CDR3 DNA is TGTGCCAGCTCAACTTGGACTAGCGGGAACTACGAGCAGTACTTC. This codes for CASSTWTSGNYEQYF.

The chain is built from TRBV7-9 and TRBJ2-1; no firm D call. Germline CDR1 is SEHNR and CDR2 is FQNEAQ (reference sequence). This CDR3 has 8 residues. CDR3 bases: TGTGTACGTAATGAGCAGTTCTTC. This translates into CVRNEQFF.

Many counts were recorded for this clonotype. The DNA of the CDR3 is TGCAGTGCGACCGCTGACAGTACTAATGAAAAACTGTTTTTT. It yields the protein CSATADSTNEKLFF. This sequence joins TRBV20-1 and TRBJ1-4; possibly TRBD1 for D (5 bases). The CDR3 extends over 14 amino acids. CDR1 and CDR2 from the germline V gene are DFQATT and SNEGSKA (reference sequence). Trimming stripped 6 bases from V and 2 bases from J, with 13 bases between.

This clonotype was recorded only once. Possible read error: a much larger clone is one base away. The chain uses TRBV19 and TRBJ2-5; D uncertain. Trimming took off 4 bases at V and 5 bases at J, with 11 bases between the two ends. The CDR3 has 13 residues. Germline CDR1 and CDR2: LNHDA and SQIVND (reference sequence). In nucleotides, the CDR3 is TGTGCCAGTAGTACTGCTCTCCGCGAGACCCAGTACTTC. Translating it yields CASSTALRETQYF.

Many counts were recorded for this clonotype. The chain has TRBV7-8 and TRBJ1-6; D ambiguous. Trimming left V 6 bases short and J 0 bases short, with 18 bases between. The CDR3 consists of 18 residues. The germline V gene encodes CDR1 SGHVS and CDR2 FQNEAQ. The CDR3 reads CASSPGRTESSYNSPLHF. CDR3 nucleotide sequence: TGTGCCAGCAGTCCCGGACGGACGGAGAGCTCCTATAATTCACCCCTCCACTTT.

This clonotype was seen repeatedly, ten times or more. The V and J genes are TRBV7-2 and TRBJ1-1, with 10 bases matching TRBD1. CDR1 SGHTA and CDR2 FQGNSA come from the germline V gene. This CDR3 has 22 amino acids. V was pared by 2 bases and J by 7 bases, with 28 bases of the junction left unmatched. The CDR3 here is CASSLSPPVGGQGFGLMNEAFF. CDR3 nucleotides: TGTGCCAGCAGCTTATCCCCACCCGTCGGGGGACAGGGGTTTGGGCTGATGAATGAAGCTTTCTTT.

This clonotype appeared a few times. This sequence joins TRBV29-1 and TRBJ2-3; 8 positions agree with TRBD2. Trimming cost V 6 bases and J 5 bases; bases outside gene matches: 7. Germline CDR1 reads SQVTM; CDR2 reads ANQGSEA. The CDR3 has 13 residues. The CDR3 bases are TGCAGCGTCGCCGGGGGGGCGGGAGATACGCAGTATTTT. Its protein product is CSVAGGAGDTQYF.

This clonotype was found many times. This chain links TRBV20-1 with TRBJ1-4, with unresolved D. In germline, CDR1 is DFQATT, CDR2 SNEGSKA (reference sequence). The CDR3 is 12 residues long. V was pared by 4 bases and J by 5 bases, with 8 bases between. Here the CDR3 DNA reads TGCAGTGCTAACAGAGAGAATGAAAAACTGTTTTTT. Protein product: CSANRENEKLFF.

This clonotype was seen repeatedly, ten times or more. V and J are TRBV29-1 and TRBJ1-2; possible D gene TRBD1, 6 bases. This CDR3 contains 14 residues. Trimming took off 0 bases at V and 4 bases at J, with 12 bases between the two ends. CDR1 and CDR2 from the germline V gene are SQVTM and ANQGSEA. The CDR3 loop is CSVEDRAGVYGYTF. The DNA of the CDR3 is TGCAGCGTTGAAGATAGGGCAGGGGTCTATGGCTACACCTTC.

This clonotype was counted ten times or more. The chain is built from TRBV20-1 and TRBJ2-3; 8 bases match TRBD2. The J segment lost 1 base and the V segment lost 4 bases, leaving 13 bases of the junction unmatched. Germline V gene lookup returns CDR1 DFQATT and CDR2 SNEGSKA (reference sequence). The CDR3 loop spans 17 amino acids. CDR3 in amino acids: CSAKATSGRGGTDTQYF. The CDR3 region has the DNA TGCAGTGCTAAGGCCACTAGCGGACGGGGGGGCACAGATACGCAGTATTTT.

This clonotype was counted at least ten times. The chain joins TRBV5-1 to TRBJ2-7; tentatively, D is TRBD1 (5 bases). Germline CDR1 reads SGHRS; CDR2 reads YFSETQ. Deletions cut 2 bases from V and 5 bases from J, with 11 bases between. This CDR3 has 13 residues. The DNA for the CDR3 is TGCGCCAGCAGCTTTGGGGCCACGGACGAGCAGTACTTC. Its protein product is CASSFGATDEQYF.

About this clonotype itself: Given a much more abundant clone one base away, this may be a read error. The chain carries TRBV20-1 and TRBJ2-1; D is unclear. The CDR3 totals 13 residues. V was pared by 3 bases and J by 0 bases, with 6 bases between. The V gene's germline CDR1 is DFQATT and CDR2 SNEGSKA (reference sequence). The CDR3 coding sequence is TGCAGTGCTAGCAGGAGCTCCTACAATGAGCAGTTCTTC. Its protein is CSASRSSYNEQFF.

There are a few counts of this clonotype. The chain is built from TRBV7-9 and TRBJ2-1; TRBD2 matches 13 bases. The V and J ends lost 1 base and 5 bases, in that order; junction bases with no gene match: 8. Germline values: CDR1 SEHNR, CDR2 FQNEAQ (reference sequence). The CDR3 extends over 18 amino acids. CDR3 DNA: TGTGCCAGCAGCTTAGGGGCCCGGACTAGCGGGAGAGACAATGAGCAGTTCTTC. It specifies CASSLGARTSGRDNEQFF.